What follows describes a single TCR beta chain. Its antigen is unidentified. cDNA encoding TCR beta was synthesized via 5'RACE template switching incorporating UMIs. No DNA is given; TCRdb re-called the 5' RACE reads and lists each CDR3 protein once. The data include 300,000 or so distinct CDR3 sequences; the top ten clones carry around 4%. The data were obtained in a study of T cells expressing NK-cell markers. Study at large: Beta-chain profiling covered CD3+CD56+NKG2C+, CD3+CD56+NKG2C- and CD3+CD56-NKG2C+ sorted subsets. The authors sequenced eight donors, of whom seven were HCMV-seropositive and one was seronegative.

Study conclusions and caveats: These same clonotypes (in four donors) also led the CD3+CD56-NKG2C+ fraction.

CDR1 is LNHNV and CDR2 is YYDKDF in the germline V gene (reference sequence). This CDR3 is built from 15 residues. The receptor comes from a woman aged 18 to 75 in good health. Sequencing input: blood T cells: a sorted CD56 or NKG2C T cell subset, CD4+ or CD8+ T cells, or bulk PBMC T cells (not recorded which). V usage is TRBV15 and J usage is TRBJ1-5. CDR3 protein: CATSPYSNSNQPQHF.